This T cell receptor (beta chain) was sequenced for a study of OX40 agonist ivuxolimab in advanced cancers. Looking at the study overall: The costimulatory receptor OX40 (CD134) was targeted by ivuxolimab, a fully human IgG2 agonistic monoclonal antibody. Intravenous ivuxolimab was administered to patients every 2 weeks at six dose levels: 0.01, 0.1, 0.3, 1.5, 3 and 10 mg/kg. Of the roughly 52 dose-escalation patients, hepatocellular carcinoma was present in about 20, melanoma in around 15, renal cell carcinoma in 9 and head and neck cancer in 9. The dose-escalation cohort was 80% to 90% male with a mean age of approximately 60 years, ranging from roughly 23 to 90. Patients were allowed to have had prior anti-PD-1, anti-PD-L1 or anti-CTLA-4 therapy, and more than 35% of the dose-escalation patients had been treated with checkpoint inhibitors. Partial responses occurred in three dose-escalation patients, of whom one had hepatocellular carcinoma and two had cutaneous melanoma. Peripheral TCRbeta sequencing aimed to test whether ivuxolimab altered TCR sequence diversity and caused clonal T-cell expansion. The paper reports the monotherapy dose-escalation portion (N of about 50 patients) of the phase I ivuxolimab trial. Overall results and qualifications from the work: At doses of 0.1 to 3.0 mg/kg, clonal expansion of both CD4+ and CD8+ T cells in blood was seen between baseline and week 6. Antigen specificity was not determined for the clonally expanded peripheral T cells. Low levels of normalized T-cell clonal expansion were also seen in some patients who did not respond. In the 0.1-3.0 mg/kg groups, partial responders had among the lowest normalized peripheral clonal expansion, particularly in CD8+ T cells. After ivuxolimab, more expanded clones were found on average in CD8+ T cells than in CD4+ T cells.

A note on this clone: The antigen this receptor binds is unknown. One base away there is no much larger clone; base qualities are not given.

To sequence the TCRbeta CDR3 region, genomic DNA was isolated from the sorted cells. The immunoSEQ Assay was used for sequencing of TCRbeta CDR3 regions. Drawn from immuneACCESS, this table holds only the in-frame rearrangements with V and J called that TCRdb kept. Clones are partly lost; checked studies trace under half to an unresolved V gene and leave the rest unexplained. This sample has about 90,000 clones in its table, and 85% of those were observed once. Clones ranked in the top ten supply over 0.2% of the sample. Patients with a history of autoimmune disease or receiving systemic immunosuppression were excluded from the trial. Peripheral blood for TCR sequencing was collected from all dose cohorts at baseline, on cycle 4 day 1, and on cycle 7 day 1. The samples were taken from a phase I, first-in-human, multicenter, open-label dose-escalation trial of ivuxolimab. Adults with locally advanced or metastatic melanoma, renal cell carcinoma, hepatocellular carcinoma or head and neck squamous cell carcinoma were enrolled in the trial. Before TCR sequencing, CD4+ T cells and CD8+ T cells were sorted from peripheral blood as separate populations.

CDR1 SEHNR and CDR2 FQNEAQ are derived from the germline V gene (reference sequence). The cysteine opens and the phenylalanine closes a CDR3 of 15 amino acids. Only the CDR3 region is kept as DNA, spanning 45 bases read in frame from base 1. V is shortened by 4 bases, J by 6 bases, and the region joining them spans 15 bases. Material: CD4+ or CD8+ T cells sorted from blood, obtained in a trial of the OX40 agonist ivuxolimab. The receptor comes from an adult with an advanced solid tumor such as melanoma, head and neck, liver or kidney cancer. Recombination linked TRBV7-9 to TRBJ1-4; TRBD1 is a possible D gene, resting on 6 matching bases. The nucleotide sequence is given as TGTGCCAGCAGCTCACAACAGGGATGGGATGAAAAACTGTTTTTT. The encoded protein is CASSSQQGWDEKLFF.